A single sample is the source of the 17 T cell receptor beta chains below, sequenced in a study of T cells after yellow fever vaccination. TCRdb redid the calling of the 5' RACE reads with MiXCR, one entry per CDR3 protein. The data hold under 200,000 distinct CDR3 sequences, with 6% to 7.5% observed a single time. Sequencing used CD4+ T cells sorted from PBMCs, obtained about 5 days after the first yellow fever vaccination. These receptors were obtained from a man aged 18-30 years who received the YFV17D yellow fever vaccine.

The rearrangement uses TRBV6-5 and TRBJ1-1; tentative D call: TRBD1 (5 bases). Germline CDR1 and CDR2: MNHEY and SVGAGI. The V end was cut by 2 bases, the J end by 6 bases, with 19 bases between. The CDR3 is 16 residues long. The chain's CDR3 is CASSYLWTRGDAEAFF. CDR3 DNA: TGTGCCAGCAGTTACCTCTGGACTCGGGGGGACGCTGAAGCTTTCTTT.

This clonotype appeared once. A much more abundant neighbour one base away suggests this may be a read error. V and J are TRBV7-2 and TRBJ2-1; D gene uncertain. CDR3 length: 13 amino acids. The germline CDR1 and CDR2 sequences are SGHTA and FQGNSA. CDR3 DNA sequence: TGTGCCAGAAGCTTAAACACCTACAATGAGCAGTTCTTC. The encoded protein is CARSLNTYNEQFF. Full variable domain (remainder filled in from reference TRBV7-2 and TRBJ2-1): GAGVSQSPSNKVTEKGKDVELRCDPISGHTALYWYRQSLGQGLEFLIYFQGNSAPDKSGLPSDRFSAERTGGSVSTLTIQRTQQEDSAVYLCARSLNTYNEQFFGPGTRLTVL.

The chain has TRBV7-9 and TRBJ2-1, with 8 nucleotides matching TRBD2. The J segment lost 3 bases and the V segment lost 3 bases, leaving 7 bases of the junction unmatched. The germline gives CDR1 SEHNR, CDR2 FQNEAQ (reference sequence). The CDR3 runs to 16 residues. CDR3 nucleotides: TGTGCCAGCAGCTTGGTTAGCGGGGTAGTCTACAATGAGCAGTTCTTC. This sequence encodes CASSLVSGVVYNEQFF.

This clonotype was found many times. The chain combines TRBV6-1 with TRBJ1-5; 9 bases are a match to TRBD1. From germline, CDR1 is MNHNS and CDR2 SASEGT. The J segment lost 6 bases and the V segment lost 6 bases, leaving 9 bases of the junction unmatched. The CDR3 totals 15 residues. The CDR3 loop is CASRPTGGYSQPQHF. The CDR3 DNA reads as TGTGCCAGCAGACCGACAGGGGGGTATAGTCAGCCCCAGCATTTT.

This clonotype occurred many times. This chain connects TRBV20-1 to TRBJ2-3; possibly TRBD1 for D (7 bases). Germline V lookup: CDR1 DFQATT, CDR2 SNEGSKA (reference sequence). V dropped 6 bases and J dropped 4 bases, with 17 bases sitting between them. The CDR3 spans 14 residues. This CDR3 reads CSAIEAGGSDTQYF. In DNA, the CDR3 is TGCAGTGCCATAGAGGCAGGGGGGTCAGATACGCAGTATTTT.

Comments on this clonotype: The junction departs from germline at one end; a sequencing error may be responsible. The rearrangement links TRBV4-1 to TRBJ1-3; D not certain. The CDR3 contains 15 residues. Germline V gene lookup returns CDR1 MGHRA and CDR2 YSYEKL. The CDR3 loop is CASSQVVGVGNIIYF. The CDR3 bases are TGCGCCAGCAGCCAAGTAGTCGGGGTGGGGAACATCATATATTTT.

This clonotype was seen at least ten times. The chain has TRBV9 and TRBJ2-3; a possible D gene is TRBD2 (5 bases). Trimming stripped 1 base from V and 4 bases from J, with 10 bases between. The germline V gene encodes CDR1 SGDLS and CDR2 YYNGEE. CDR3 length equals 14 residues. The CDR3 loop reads CASSVMSSPDTQYF. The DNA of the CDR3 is TGTGCCAGCAGCGTAATGTCTAGCCCAGATACGCAGTATTTT.

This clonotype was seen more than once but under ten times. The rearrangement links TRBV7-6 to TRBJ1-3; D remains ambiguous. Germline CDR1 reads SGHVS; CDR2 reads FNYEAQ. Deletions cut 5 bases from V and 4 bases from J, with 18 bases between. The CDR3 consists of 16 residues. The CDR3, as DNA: TGTGCCAGCAGCCCACTTGGGAGGGCCGGAGGAAACACCATATATTTT. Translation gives CASSPLGRAGGNTIYF.

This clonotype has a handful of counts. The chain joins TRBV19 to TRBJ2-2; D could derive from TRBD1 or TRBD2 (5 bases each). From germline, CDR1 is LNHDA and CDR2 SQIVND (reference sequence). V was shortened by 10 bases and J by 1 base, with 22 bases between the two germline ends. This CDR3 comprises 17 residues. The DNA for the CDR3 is TGTGCCACCAAAGGGAAGCTTGGGACGGGGAACACCGGGGAGCTGTTTTTT. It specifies CATKGKLGTGNTGELFF.

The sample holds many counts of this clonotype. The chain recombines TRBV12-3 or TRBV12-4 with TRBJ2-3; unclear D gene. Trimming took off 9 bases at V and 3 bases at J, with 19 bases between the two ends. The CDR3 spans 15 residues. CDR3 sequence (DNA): TGTGCCAGGCCGGGCGTCCCCCCTATAACAGATACGCAGTATTTT. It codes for CARPGVPPITDTQYF.

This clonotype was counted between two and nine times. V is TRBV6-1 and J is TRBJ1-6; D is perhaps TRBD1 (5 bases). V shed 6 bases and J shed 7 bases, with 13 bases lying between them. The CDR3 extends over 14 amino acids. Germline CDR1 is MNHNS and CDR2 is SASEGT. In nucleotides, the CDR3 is TGTGCCAGCAGAAAACGGGACCGGAATTCACCCCTCCACTTT. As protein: CASRKRDRNSPLHF.

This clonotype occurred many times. The CDR3 DNA reads as TGCGCCAGCAGCTTGGGTTTTGGGACAGCTTATGGCTACACCTTC. This translates into CASSLGFGTAYGYTF. This rearrangement joins TRBV5-1 to TRBJ1-2; the match to TRBD1 covers 7 bases. This CDR3 has 15 residues. Germline CDR1 SGHRS, CDR2 YFSETQ. Unmatched junction bases numbered 7, after V lost 0 bases and J lost 5 bases.

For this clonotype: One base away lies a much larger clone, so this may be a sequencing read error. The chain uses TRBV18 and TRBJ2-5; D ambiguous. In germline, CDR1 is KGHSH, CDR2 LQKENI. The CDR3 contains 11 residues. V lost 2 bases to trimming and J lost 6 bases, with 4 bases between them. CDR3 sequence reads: CASSPWQTQYF. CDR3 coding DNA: TGTGCCAGCTCACCATGGCAGACCCAGTACTTC. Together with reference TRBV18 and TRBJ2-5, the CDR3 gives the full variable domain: NAGVMQNPRHLVRRRGQEARLRCSPMKGHSHVYWYRQLPEEGLKFMVYLQKENIIDESGMPKERFSAEFPKEGPSILRIQQVVRGDSAAYFCASSPWQTQYFGPGTRLLVL.

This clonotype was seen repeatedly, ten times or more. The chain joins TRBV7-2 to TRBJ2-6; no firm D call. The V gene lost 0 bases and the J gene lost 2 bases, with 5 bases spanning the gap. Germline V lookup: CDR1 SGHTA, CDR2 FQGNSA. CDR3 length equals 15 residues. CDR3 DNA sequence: TGTGCCAGCAGCTTAGCAGGGCCTGGGGCCAACGTCCTGACTTTC. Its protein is CASSLAGPGANVLTF. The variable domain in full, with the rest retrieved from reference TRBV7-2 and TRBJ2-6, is GAGVSQSPSNKVTEKGKDVELRCDPISGHTALYWYRQSLGQGLEFLIYFQGNSAPDKSGLPSDRFSAERTGGSVSTLTIQRTQQEDSAVYLCASSLAGPGANVLTFGAGSRLTVL.

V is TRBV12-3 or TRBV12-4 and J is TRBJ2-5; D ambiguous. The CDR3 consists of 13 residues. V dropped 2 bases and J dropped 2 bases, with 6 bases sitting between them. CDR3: CASSLNPQETQYF. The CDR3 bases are TGTGCCAGCAGTTTAAACCCGCAAGAGACCCAGTACTTC.

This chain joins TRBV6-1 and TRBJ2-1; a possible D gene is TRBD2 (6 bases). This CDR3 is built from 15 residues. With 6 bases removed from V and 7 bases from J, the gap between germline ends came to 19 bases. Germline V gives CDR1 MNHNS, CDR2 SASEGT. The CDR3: CASSPPRDFINEQFF. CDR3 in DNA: TGTGCCAGCAGCCCTCCCCGGGACTTTATTAATGAGCAGTTCTTC.

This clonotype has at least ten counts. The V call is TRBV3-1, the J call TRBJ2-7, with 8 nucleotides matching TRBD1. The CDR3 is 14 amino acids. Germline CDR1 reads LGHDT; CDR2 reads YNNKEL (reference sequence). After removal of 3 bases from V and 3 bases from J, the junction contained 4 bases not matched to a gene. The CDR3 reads CASSQSDRDYEQYV. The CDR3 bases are TGTGCCAGCAGCCAGTCGGACAGGGACTACGAGCAGTACGTC.